This T cell receptor beta chain comes out of a study of shared clonotypes between healthy human individuals. At the level of the study: The people who gave samples were a couple of women and three men aged 18 to 49.

CDR1 and CDR2 from the germline V gene are SEHNR and FQNEAQ (reference sequence). V was clipped by 5 bases and J by 2 bases, with 12 bases between them. The CDR3 runs to 14 residues. Study outcomes and limitations: The small donor group covered limited genetic and exposure diversity.

This clone was detected once. The target antigen is unknown. Other nucleotide sequences from this sample produce the same CDR3. Sorted-subset replicate PCR reactions contained roughly 190 ng DNA, corresponding to about 30,000 T cell genomes. Sequencing was performed with immunoSEQ multiplex PCR; in TCRdb, only in-frame clones are kept and a portion is missing. The repertoire holds 2 million to 3 million clones, with approximately 94% as singletons. The sample was naive CD4+ T cells from PBMCs. Indicated subset: CD45RA+ positively selected. This chain joins TRBV7-9 and TRBJ2-5; D perhaps matches TRBD2 (5 bases). This TCR was sampled from a man younger than 35 in good health. Some clones in this sample may be carry-over from other donors' samples. CDR3 in DNA: TGTGCCAGCAGCCCCCGGACGGGGCAAGAGACCCAGTACTTC. Translation: CASSPRTGQETQYF. The variable domain in full, with the rest retrieved from reference TRBV7-9 and TRBJ2-5, is DTGVSQNPRHKITKRGQNVTFRCDPISEHNRLYWYRQTLGQGPEFLTYFQNEAQLEKSRLLSDRFSAERPKGSFSTLEIQRTEQGDSAMYLCASSPRTGQETQYFGPGTRLLVL.